Listed below are T cell receptor beta chains from one sample, sequenced in a study of technical replicates of blood from a handful of donors. Assay used: immunoSEQ multiplex PCR; TCRdb lists only in-frame clones, some missing. Of approximately 80,000 clones in the sample, 98% are singletons; the top ten hold around 0.15%. The material sequenced was T cells isolated from PBMCs. Source of these receptors: a human donor in good health. CDR3s include the opening cysteine and the closing phenylalanine or tryptophan. The order of the fields is CDR3 protein, V gene.

CDR3 protein: CASSKGQMNTEAFF
V gene: TRBV7-6

CDR3 protein: CASSPPGAGLNTEAFF
V gene: TRBV18

CDR3 protein: CASSLASGQAADTQYF
V gene: TRBV6-5

CDR3 protein: CASSLTGSGYEQYF
V gene: TRBV7-9

CDR3 protein: CTSSQEGTSGMSSYNEQFF
V gene: TRBV1

CDR3 protein: CASSLFGGGYEQYF
V gene: TRBV6-6

CDR3 protein: CASSLAGHPNTEAFF
V gene: TRBV5-1

CDR3 protein: CASSRDKWDEKLFF
V gene: TRBV7-9

CDR3 protein: CASRRGEGSAYGYTF
V gene: TRBV5-1

CDR3 protein: CASSREGAPNTEAFF
V gene: TRBV5-1

CDR3 protein: CASSSDAVTGYTEAFF
V gene: TRBV27

CDR3 protein: CASSEQGGGELFF
V gene: TRBV7-3

CDR3 protein: CASSSSGATDTQYF
V gene: TRBV6-5

CDR3 protein: CASSLGSLGGETQYF
V gene: TRBV11-3

CDR3 protein: CASSGENRETQYF
V gene: TRBV6-1

CDR3 protein: CASSLYGTSGTYEQYF
V gene: TRBV4-1

CDR3 protein: CASRRMRGPSSTEAFF
V gene: TRBV7-8

CDR3 protein: CASRLRNTIYF
V gene: TRBV28

CDR3 protein: CASSQVEGQGYGYTF
V gene: TRBV4-1

CDR3 protein: CASSRLAGTQLQETQYF
V gene: TRBV19

CDR3 protein: CASSSRTSGSTDTQYF
V gene: TRBV4-1

CDR3 protein: CASSDVGAGLEQFF
V gene: TRBV6-4

CDR3 protein: CASRVRPAGTDTQYF
V gene: TRBV11-2

CDR3 protein: CASSEGGRGQPQHF
V gene: TRBV2

CDR3 protein: CASTGGGTDTQYF
V gene: TRBV27

CDR3 protein: CSVETGTGYTDTQYF
V gene: TRBV29-1